This TCR beta chain was retrieved from a study of metastatic and nonmetastatic thyroid tumors. About the research overall: Thyroid patients, malignant and benign, had repertoires compared across blood and tumor or nodule tissue.

The CDR3 spans 14 residues. Unmatched junction bases numbered 3, after V lost 4 bases and J lost 3 bases. The germline V gene has CDR1 MNHEY and CDR2 SMNVEV (reference sequence). In its sample, this clone was seen many times. The antigen is not known. Not a single patient had been given any form of treatment at any point before undergoing thyroid surgery. Findings and limits, study-wide: Benign nodules were reported to have significantly lower TCR beta diversity than malignant thyroid tumors, in blood and tumor.

Original methodology: Clinicopathological groups differed in CDR3, with these differences serving to build a distant-metastasis classifier for papillary thyroid cancer. TCRdb re-analyzed the PCR reads using MiXCR. The V and J calls were not made by the authors but by TCRdb's processing. The sample has almost 85,000 clones, around 12% seen once. The sequencing input was tumor tissue. The V call is TRBV27, the J call TRBJ1-1, with 9 nucleotides matching TRBD1. The clonotype originates from a female donor with papillary thyroid cancer or a benign thyroid nodule (not recorded which). Some clones in this sample may be carry-over from other donors' samples. Here the CDR3 DNA reads TGTGCCAGCAGTTACAGGGGGCTAGACACTGAAGCTTTCTTT. Amino acid sequence: CASSYRGLDTEAFF.